This record looks at one T cell receptor beta chain sequence and its context. The repertoire was sequenced with immunoSEQ multiplex PCR; TCRdb's copy has only in-frame clones and lacks some. The sample shows 90,000 to 150,000 clones, roughly 90% of them seen only once. The V and J ends lost 0 bases and 3 bases respectively, with 12 bases between them. The CDR3 has 15 amino acids. From germline, CDR1 is LNHNV and CDR2 YYDKDF (reference sequence). This sample is drawn from a study of T cell responses to AZD1222 COVID-19 vaccine. The receptor was derived from an adult in good health. The sequencing used peripheral blood, collected on day 0 of AZD1222 vaccination. The rearrangement joins TRBV15 to TRBJ2-7; D is uncertain. The CDR3: CATSRDPRDNYEQYF. The CDR3 DNA reads TGTGCCACCAGCAGAGATCCTCGAGACAACTACGAGCAGTACTTC.